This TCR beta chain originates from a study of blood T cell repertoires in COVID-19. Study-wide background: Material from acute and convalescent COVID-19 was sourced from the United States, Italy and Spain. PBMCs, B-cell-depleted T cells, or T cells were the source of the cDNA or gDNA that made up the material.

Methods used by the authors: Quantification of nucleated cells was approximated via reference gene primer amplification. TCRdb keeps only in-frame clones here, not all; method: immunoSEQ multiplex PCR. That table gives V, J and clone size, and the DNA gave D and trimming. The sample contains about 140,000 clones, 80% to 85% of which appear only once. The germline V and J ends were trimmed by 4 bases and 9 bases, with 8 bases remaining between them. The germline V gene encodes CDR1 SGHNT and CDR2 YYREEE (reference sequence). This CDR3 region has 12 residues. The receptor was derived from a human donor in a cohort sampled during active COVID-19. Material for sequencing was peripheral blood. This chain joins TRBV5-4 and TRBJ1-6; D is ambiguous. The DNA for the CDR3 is TGTGCCAGCAGCCTAGGAAGTTCACCCCTCCACTTT. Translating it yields CASSLGSSPLHF.